Below, one T cell receptor beta chain is given with its context. The antigen it binds to is not known. Base quality data are lacking; no much larger clone is found one base away. The library came from the immunoSEQ multiplex PCR assay. Regarding the original processing steps: Repertoires were summarized by richness and clonality, and significantly expanded and contracted clones were identified between pre- and post-therapy samples. In its TCRdb copy, this immuneACCESS table keeps in-frame sequences only and misses some clones. Where compared with another copy, unresolved V genes explain less than half of these, and the others have no known cause. D and trimming come from the DNA, and the V and J calls and clone size come from that table. This sample has some 38,000 clones in its table, and 80% to 90% of those were observed once. The ten largest clones represent 2.5% to 4% of the sample. The data were taken from a study of neoadjuvant nivolumab and ipilimumab in lung cancer (dated by TCRdb to the early 2020s). Study-wide context: Intravenous nivolumab was dosed at 3 mg/kg on days 1, 15 and 29, and in the combination arm ipilimumab 1 mg/kg was added on day 1 only. The primary endpoint of the trial was the rate of major pathologic response (MPR) in the intention-to-treat population of each study arm. In the trial, nearly 45 patients with operable NSCLC were treated, of whom 23 were randomized to nivolumab monotherapy and about 21 to nivolumab plus ipilimumab. The study compared TCR repertoires in pretherapy (baseline) peripheral blood with TCR repertoires in tumors resected at surgery after neoadjuvant immune checkpoint blockade. Seven patients had matched pretherapy and resected tumor pairs analyzed, with four treated with nivolumab and three with nivolumab plus ipilimumab.

General findings and caveats noted by the study authors: From pretherapy to surgery, increases in tumor T-cell richness and clonality were observed in three of three dual-therapy tumors but in only two of four nivolumab-treated tumors. There was no significant correlation between TCR clonality and pathologic tumor regression, and just a single major-pathologic-response sample was available for the clonality-regression analysis. A small number of samples underwent TCR sequencing. A positive correlation was observed between pretherapy blood TCR richness and richness in tumors resected after neoadjuvant therapy (Spearman R of about 0.8). Resected tumors had greater TCR richness and clonality than tumor-adjacent uninvolved lung, and increases were observed in more dual-therapy-treated tumors.

Including the terminal cysteine and phenylalanine, the CDR3 comprises 15 residues. Of the read, only the CDR3 DNA is kept; its 45 bases are in frame from base 1. After removal of 6 bases from V and 1 base from J, the junction retains 4 bases not matched to a gene. The germline V gene yields MNHEY for CDR1 and SVGAGI for CDR2. What the time point label conveys for this sample: pretherapy, before neoadjuvant immune checkpoint inhibitors. The samples were taken from NEOSTAR, a phase 2 randomized trial in operable NSCLC that tested neoadjuvant nivolumab or nivolumab plus ipilimumab, followed by surgery.

The input for sequencing was peripheral blood, taken before neoadjuvant nivolumab, alone or with ipilimumab. The rearrangement joined TRBV6-5 to TRBJ2-4, with 9 junctional bases fitting TRBD1. The receptor comes from an adult with non-small cell lung cancer. The CDR3 protein sequence reads: CASRGTGRAKNIQYF. The DNA reads TGTGCCAGCAGGGGGACAGGGAGGGCCAAAAACATTCAGTACTTC.